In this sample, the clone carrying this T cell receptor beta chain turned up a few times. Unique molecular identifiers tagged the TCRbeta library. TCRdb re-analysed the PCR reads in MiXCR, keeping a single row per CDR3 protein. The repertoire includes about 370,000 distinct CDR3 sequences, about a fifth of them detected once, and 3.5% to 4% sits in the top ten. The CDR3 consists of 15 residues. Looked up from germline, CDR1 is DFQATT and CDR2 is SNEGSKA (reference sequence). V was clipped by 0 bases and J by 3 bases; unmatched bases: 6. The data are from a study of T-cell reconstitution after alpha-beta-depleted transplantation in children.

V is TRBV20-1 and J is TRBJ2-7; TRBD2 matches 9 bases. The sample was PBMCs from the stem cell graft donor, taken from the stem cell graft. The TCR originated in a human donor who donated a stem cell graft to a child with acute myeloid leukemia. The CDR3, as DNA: TGCAGTGCTAGAGATTCTAGCGGGATCAACTACGAGCAGTACTTC. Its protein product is CSARDSSGINYEQYF.